This TCR beta chain was found in a study of a mutant IDH1 vaccine in newly diagnosed glioma. Time point given: baseline, week 1 (first vaccination visit). The treatment here: pre-vaccination baseline after standard-of-care therapy. V lost 8 bases and J lost 8; bases outside the gene matches: 7. CDR3 length: 12 residues. Germline V gene lookup returns CDR1 SGHVS and CDR2 FNYEAQ. Method: immunoSEQ multiplex PCR; TCRdb's copy keeps in-frame clones and lacks some. In the table there are about 88,000 clones, more than 65% of which are singletons. V and J are TRBV7-6 and TRBJ1-2; 8 nucleotides match TRBD1. This TCR was sampled from a man aged 35-49 years with glioma. Some clones in this sample may be carry-over from other donors' samples. The material was PBMCs, obtained from a glioma patient treated with radiotherapy, temozolomide or both. This CDR3 is CASYGQGRGYTF. The CDR3, as DNA: TGTGCCAGCTACGGACAGGGTCGAGGCTACACCTTC.